The rows below give T cell receptor beta chains drawn from one sample of a study of CD8 T cells in ankylosing spondylitis. Using its own MiXCR run on the 5' RACE reads, TCRdb lists one record per CDR3 protein. The data contain 500,000 or so distinct CDR3 sequences, about 5.7% of them singletons. Sequencing was done on a sample of blood, either unsorted or a sorted T cell fraction (not recorded which). Every receptor here comes from a male donor with ankylosing spondylitis. Each CDR3 is given with its conserved first and last residue. Fields, in order: V gene, J gene, CDR3 protein.

v_gene: TRBV20-1
j_gene: TRBJ2-7
CDR3aa: CSASARGPSSYEQYF

v_gene: TRBV6-5
j_gene: TRBJ1-6
CDR3aa: CASSFNRGSPLHF

v_gene: TRBV28
j_gene: TRBJ1-5
CDR3aa: CASIQGGYSNQPQHF

v_gene: TRBV3-1
j_gene: TRBJ1-2
CDR3aa: CASSPRGPSTNYGYTF

v_gene: TRBV4-1
j_gene: TRBJ1-1
CDR3aa: CASRMNTEAFF

v_gene: TRBV27
j_gene: TRBJ1-4
CDR3aa: CASSFLSTNEKLFF

v_gene: TRBV11-2
j_gene: TRBJ2-3
CDR3aa: CASSWGLAGGYYGTDTQYF

v_gene: TRBV7-2
j_gene: TRBJ2-3
CDR3aa: CASSLQGLSTQYF

v_gene: TRBV5-6
j_gene: TRBJ2-7
CDR3aa: CASSFQGARSHEQYF

v_gene: TRBV6-2/TRBV6-3
j_gene: TRBJ2-1
CDR3aa: CASSYRGGEQFF

v_gene: TRBV4-3
j_gene: TRBJ2-7
CDR3aa: CASSQDRYRGREQYF

v_gene: TRBV5-8
j_gene: TRBJ2-7
CDR3aa: CASSLLTMDYEQYF

v_gene: TRBV5-1
j_gene: TRBJ1-2
CDR3aa: CASSLDRPNYGYTF

v_gene: TRBV7-8
j_gene: TRBJ2-2
CDR3aa: CASSLVTDLAGGELFF

v_gene: TRBV4-1
j_gene: TRBJ2-7
CDR3aa: CASSQDRDTLYEQYF

v_gene: TRBV10-2
j_gene: TRBJ2-7
CDR3aa: CASRGTRQSSYEQYF

v_gene: TRBV20-1
j_gene: TRBJ1-1
CDR3aa: CSARTGNTNTEAFF